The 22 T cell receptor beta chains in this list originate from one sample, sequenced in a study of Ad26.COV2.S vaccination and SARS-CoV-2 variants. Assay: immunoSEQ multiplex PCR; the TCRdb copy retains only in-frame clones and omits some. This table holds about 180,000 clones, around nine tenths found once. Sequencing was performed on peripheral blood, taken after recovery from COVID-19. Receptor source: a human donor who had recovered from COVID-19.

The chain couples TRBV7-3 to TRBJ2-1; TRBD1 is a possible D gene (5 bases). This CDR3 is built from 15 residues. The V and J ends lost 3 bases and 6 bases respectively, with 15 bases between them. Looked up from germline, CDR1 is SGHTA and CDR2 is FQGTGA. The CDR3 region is CASSFGGNRGNEQFF. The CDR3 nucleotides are TGTGCCAGCAGCTTTGGCGGAAATAGGGGCAATGAGCAGTTCTTC. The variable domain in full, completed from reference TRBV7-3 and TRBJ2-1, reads GAGVSQTPSNKVTEKGKYVELRCDPISGHTALYWYRQSLGQGPEFLIYFQGTGAADDSGLPNDRFFAVRPEGSVSTLKIQRTERGDSAVYLCASSFGGNRGNEQFFGPGTRLTVL.

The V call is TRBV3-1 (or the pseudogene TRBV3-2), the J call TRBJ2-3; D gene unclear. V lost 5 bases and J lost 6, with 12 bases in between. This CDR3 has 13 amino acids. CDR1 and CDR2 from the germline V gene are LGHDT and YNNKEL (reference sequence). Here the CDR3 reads CASSSLATDTQYF. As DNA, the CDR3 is TGTGCCAGCAGCTCCTTAGCAACCGATACGCAGTATTTT.

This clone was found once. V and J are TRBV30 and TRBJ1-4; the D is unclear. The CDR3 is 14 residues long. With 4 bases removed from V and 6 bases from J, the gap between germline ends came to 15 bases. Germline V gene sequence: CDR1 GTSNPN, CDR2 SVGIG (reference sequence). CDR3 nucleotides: TGTGCCTGGAAGTATTGGGCCACTGATGAAAAACTGTTTTTT. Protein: CAWKYWATDEKLFF.

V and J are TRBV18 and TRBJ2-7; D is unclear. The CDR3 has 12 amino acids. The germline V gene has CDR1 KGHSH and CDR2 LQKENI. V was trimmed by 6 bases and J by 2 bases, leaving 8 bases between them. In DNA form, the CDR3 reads TGTGCCAGCTCCCGGGCTACCTACGAGCAGTACTTC. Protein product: CASSRATYEQYF. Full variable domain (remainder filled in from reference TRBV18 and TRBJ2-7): NAGVMQNPRHLVRRRGQEARLRCSPMKGHSHVYWYRQLPEEGLKFMVYLQKENIIDESGMPKERFSAEFPKEGPSILRIQQVVRGDSAAYFCASSRATYEQYFGPGTRLTVT.

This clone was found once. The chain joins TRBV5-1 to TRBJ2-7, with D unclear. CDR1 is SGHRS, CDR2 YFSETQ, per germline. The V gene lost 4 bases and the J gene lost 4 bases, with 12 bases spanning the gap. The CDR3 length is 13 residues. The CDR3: CASSLVRNYEQYF. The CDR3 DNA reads TGCGCCAGCAGCCTTGTTAGAAATTACGAGCAGTACTTC. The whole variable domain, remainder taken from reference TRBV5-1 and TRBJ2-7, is KAGVTQTPRYLIKTRGQQVTLSCSPISGHRSVSWYQQTPGQGLQFLFEYFSETQRNKGNFPGRFSGRQFSNSRSEMNVSTLELGDSALYLCASSLVRNYEQYFGPGTRLTVT.

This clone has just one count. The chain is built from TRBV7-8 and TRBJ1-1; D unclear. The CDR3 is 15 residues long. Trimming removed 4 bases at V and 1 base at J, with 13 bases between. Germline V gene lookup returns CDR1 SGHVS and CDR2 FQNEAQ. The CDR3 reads CASSSHESENTEAFF. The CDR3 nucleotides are TGTGCCAGCAGCTCGCATGAATCGGAGAACACTGAAGCTTTCTTT.

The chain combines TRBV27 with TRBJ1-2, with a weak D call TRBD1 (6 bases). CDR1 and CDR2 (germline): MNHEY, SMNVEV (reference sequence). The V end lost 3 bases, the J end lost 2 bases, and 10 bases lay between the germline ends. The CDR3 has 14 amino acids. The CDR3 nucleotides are TGTGCCAGCAGTTTCACAGGGATAAACTATGGCTACACCTTC. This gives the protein CASSFTGINYGYTF.

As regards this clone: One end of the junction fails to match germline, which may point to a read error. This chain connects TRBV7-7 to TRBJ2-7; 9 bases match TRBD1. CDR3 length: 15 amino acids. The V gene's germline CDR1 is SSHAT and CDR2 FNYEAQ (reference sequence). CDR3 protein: CASSSGQGSSYEQYF. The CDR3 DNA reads TGTGCTAGCAGCTCGGGACAGGGAAGCTCCTACGAGCAGTACTTC.

In DNA, the CDR3 is TGTGCCAGCAGCGTAGGGACAGGGCCTAAGCAGTACTTC. It codes for CASSVGTGPKQYF. The genes are TRBV9 and TRBJ2-7; TRBD1 aligns across 8 bases. The length of the CDR3 is 13 residues. The V gene's germline CDR1 is SGDLS and CDR2 YYNGEE. With V trimmed by 0 bases and J by 8 bases, 4 bases remained unmatched.

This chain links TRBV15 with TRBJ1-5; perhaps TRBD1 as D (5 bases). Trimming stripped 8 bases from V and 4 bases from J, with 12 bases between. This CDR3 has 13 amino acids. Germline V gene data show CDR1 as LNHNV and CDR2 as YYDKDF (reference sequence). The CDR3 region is CATAGAHNQPQHF. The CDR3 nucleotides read TGTGCCACCGCCGGGGCTCATAATCAGCCCCAGCATTTT.

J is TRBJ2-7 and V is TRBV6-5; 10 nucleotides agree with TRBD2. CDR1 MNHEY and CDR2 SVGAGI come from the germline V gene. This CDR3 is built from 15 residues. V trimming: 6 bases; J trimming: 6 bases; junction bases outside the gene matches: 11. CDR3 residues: CASRLISGRPREQYF. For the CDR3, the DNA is TGTGCCAGCAGACTTATTAGCGGGAGGCCCCGCGAGCAGTACTTC.

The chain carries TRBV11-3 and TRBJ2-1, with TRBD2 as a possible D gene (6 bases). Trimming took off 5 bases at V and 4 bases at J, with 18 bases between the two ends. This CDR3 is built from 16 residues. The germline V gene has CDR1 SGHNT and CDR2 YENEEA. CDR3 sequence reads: CASSPGEAGRYNEQFF. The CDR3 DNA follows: TGTGCCAGCAGCCCGGGGGAGGCGGGGCGATACAATGAGCAGTTCTTC.

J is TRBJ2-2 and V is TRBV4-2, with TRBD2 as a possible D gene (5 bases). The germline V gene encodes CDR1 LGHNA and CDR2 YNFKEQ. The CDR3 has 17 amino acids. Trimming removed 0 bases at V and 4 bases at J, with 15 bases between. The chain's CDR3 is CASSQDVAARGTGELFF. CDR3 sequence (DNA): TGTGCCAGCAGCCAAGACGTAGCAGCCCGGGGCACCGGGGAGCTGTTTTTT.

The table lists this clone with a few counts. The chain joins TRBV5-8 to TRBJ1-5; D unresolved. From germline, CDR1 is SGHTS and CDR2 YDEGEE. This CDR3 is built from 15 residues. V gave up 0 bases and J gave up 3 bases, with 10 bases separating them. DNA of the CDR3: TGTGCCAGCAGCTTGGCCAGCCAGTTCAATCAGCCCCAGCATTTT. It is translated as CASSLASQFNQPQHF. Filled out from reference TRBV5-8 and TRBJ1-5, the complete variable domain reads EAGVTQSPTHLIKTRGQQATLRCSPISGHTSVYWYQQALGLGLQFLLWYDEGEERNRGNFPPRFSGRQFPNYSSELNVNALELEDSALYLCASSLASQFNQPQHFGDGTRLSIL.

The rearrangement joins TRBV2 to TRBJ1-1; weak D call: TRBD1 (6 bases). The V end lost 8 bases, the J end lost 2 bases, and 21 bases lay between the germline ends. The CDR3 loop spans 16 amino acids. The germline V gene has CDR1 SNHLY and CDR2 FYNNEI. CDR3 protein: CASPIIRGAPNTEAFF. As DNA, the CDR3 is TGTGCCAGCCCCATCATTAGGGGGGCGCCCAACACTGAAGCTTTCTTT.

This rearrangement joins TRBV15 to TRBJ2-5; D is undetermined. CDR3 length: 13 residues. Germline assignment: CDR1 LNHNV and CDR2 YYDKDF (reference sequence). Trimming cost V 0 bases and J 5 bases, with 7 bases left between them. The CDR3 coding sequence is TGTGCCACCAGCAGAGATCTCGGGGAGACCCAGTACTTC. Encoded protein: CATSRDLGETQYF.

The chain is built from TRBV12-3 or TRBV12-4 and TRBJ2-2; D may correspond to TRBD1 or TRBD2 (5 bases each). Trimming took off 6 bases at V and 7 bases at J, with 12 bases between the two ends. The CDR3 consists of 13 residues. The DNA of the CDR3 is TGTGCCAGCAGCCCCGGGACCGTCGGGGAGCTGTTTTTT. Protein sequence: CASSPGTVGELFF.

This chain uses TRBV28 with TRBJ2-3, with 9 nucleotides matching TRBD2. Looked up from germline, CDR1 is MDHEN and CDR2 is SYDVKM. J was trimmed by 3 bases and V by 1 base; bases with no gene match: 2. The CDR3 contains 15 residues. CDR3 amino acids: CASSLSGLATDTQYF. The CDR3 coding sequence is TGTGCCAGCAGTTTATCGGGACTAGCAACAGATACGCAGTATTTT. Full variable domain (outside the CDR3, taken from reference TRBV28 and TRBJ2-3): DVKVTQSSRYLVKRTGEKVFLECVQDMDHENMFWYRQDPGLGLRLIYFSYDVKMKEKGDIPEGYSVSREKKERFSLILESASTNQTSMYLCASSLSGLATDTQYFGPGTRLTVL.

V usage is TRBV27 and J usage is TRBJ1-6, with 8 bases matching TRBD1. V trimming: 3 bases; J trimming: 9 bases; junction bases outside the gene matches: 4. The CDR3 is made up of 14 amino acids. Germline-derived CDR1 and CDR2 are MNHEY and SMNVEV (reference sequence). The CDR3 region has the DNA TGTGCCAGCAGTTTTCAGGGGGCTGGTTCACCCCTCCACTTT. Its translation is CASSFQGAGSPLHF.

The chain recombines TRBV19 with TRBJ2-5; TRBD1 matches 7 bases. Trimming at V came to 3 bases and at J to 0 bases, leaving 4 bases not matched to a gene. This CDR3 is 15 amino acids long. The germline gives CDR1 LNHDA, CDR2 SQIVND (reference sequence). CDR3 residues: CASSILTGNQETQYF. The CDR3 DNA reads TGTGCCAGTAGTATCTTGACAGGGAACCAAGAGACCCAGTACTTC.

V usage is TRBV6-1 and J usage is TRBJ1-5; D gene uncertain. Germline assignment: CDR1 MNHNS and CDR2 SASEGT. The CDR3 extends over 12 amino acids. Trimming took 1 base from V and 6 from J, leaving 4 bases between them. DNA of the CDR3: TGTGCCAGCAGTGAAGGTGGTCAGCCCCAGCATTTT. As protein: CASSEGGQPQHF.

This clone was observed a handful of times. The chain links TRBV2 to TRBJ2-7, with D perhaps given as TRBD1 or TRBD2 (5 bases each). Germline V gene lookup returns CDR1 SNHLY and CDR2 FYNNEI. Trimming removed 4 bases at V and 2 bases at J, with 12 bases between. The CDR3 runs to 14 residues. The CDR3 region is CASSVGGSPYEQYF. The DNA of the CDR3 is TGTGCCAGCAGTGTTGGGGGTTCCCCCTACGAGCAGTACTTC.